Presented here are 25 T cell receptor beta chains from one specimen sequenced in a study of human T cells and chemical hapten exposure. Time point indicated: patch test 2, 6 weeks after DPC sensitization. Specified treatment: therapeutic diphenylcyclopropenone sensitization with weekly scalp DPC. Using its own MiXCR run on the RACE reads, TCRdb lists one record per CDR3 protein. The top ten clones hold around 6.8% of a sample with approximately 69,000 distinct CDR3 sequences, about a tenth of them seen once. This specimen consisted of whole blood, obtained in connection with sensitization to the hapten diphenylcyclopropenone (DPC). These receptors all come from a woman aged 50 to 60 with alopecia areata. Some clones in this sample may be carry-over from other donors' samples.

This clonotype was picked up many times. V and J are TRBV29-1 and TRBJ2-3; D unresolved. This CDR3 spans 13 amino acids. V lost 5 bases to trimming and J lost 0 bases, with 9 bases between them. Germline CDR1 SQVTM, CDR2 ANQGSEA. CDR3 in DNA: TGCAGCGTTCGATGGGGTAGCACAGATACGCAGTATTTT. Its translation is CSVRWGSTDTQYF.

In its sample, this clonotype was seen many times. This rearrangement joins TRBV5-1 to TRBJ1-1; possibly TRBD1 for D (6 bases). This CDR3 contains 14 residues. Germline V CDR1 and CDR2: SGHRS, YFSETQ. V lost 4 bases, J lost 3 bases, and 13 bases lay in between. The CDR3 loop reads CASSLDSADTEAFF. Written as DNA, the CDR3 is TGCGCCAGCAGCCTGGACAGTGCTGACACTGAAGCTTTCTTT.

In its sample, this clonotype was seen many times. The chain uses TRBV12-3 or TRBV12-4 and TRBJ1-1; D is unresolved. This CDR3 spans 14 amino acids. V was trimmed by 5 bases and J by 5 bases, leaving 15 bases between them. CDR3 residues: CASSVTRARTEAFF. The CDR3 nucleotides are TGTGCCAGCAGTGTGACTAGGGCTCGGACTGAAGCTTTCTTT.

This clonotype was observed many times. This chain uses TRBV20-1 with TRBJ1-3; D ambiguous. V lost 4 bases, J lost 0 bases, and 7 bases lay in between. Looked up from germline, CDR1 is DFQATT and CDR2 is SNEGSKA (reference sequence). CDR3 length: 13 residues. The CDR3 DNA reads as TGCAGTGCTATACACAGCTCTGGAAACACCATATATTTT. Translated: CSAIHSSGNTIYF.

This clonotype occurred many times. The chain combines TRBV20-1 with TRBJ1-1; TRBD1 might be the D (6 bases). Germline V gives CDR1 DFQATT, CDR2 SNEGSKA (reference sequence). V was pared by 2 bases and J by 0 bases, with 16 bases between. This CDR3 has 16 amino acids. CDR3 in amino acids: CSARLTGLRMNTEAFF. CDR3 DNA: TGCAGTGCTAGACTTACAGGGTTGAGGATGAACACTGAAGCTTTCTTT.

The rearrangement joins TRBV20-1 to TRBJ2-7; D unresolved. The V and J ends lost 0 bases and 1 base respectively, with 10 bases between them. There are 14 residues in the CDR3. Germline CDR1 DFQATT, CDR2 SNEGSKA (reference sequence). CDR3 DNA: TGCAGTGCTAGAGACCTCGGCGCGTCCTACGAGCAGTACTTC. Translation gives CSARDLGASYEQYF.

The chain employs TRBV5-4 and TRBJ2-2; 11 bases match TRBD1. V dropped 6 bases and J dropped 4; count of bases not matched to a gene: 8. Germline assignment: CDR1 SGHNT and CDR2 YYREEE (reference sequence). The CDR3 extends over 16 amino acids. In DNA, the CDR3 is TGTGCCAGCACCGGACAGGGGGCGCGTTCCACCGGGGAGCTGTTTTTT. Amino acid sequence: CASTGQGARSTGELFF.

This clonotype was seen repeatedly, ten times or more. The chain uses TRBV20-1 and TRBJ1-2; TRBD1 aligns across 9 bases. Germline V CDR1 and CDR2: DFQATT, SNEGSKA (reference sequence). There are 17 residues in the CDR3. The V gene end was trimmed by 4 bases and the J gene end by 2 bases; junction bases not matched to a gene: 14. The CDR3 region is CSAMVGTGWPPNYGYTF. The CDR3 DNA sequence: TGCAGTGCTATGGTGGGGACAGGGTGGCCCCCAAACTATGGCTACACCTTC.

This chain uses TRBV29-1 with TRBJ2-7; 8 nucleotides agree with TRBD1. Germline CDR1 reads SQVTM; CDR2 reads ANQGSEA. The junction had 5 bases not matched to a gene; V was cut back by 4 bases and J by 0 bases. CDR3 length: 14 residues. The CDR3 DNA sequence: TGCAGCGTTGTGCCAGGGGGCCTCTCCTACGAGCAGTACTTC. As protein: CSVVPGGLSYEQYF.

Ten or more counts support this clonotype. The chain couples TRBV11-2 to TRBJ2-5; 7 bases map to TRBD2. This CDR3 contains 13 residues. Trimming cost V 2 bases and J 5 bases; bases outside gene matches: 2. CDR1 SGHAT and CDR2 FQNNGV come from the germline V gene. The CDR3 loop reads CASSLTSVETQYF. The CDR3, as DNA: TGTGCCAGCAGCTTAACTAGCGTGGAGACCCAGTACTTC.

This clonotype qualifies as medium-sized. The V and J genes are TRBV14 and TRBJ2-3; D might be TRBD1 (5 bases). V was shortened by 0 bases and J by 6 bases, with 13 bases between the two germline ends. Germline-derived CDR1 and CDR2 are SGHDN and FVKESK. The CDR3 is made up of 15 amino acids. As DNA, the CDR3 is TGTGCCAGCAGCCAAGAGACAGTCCTTCGGGATACGCAGTATTTT. This translates into CASSQETVLRDTQYF.

The genes are TRBV30 and TRBJ1-4; D perhaps matches TRBD1 (6 bases). Trimming took off 0 bases at V and 4 bases at J, with 12 bases between the two ends. The CDR3 has 15 residues. Germline CDR1 GTSNPN, CDR2 SVGIG (reference sequence). In DNA, the CDR3 is TGTGCCTGGAGTGTACAGGGACAAATTAATGAAAAACTGTTTTTT. Protein product: CAWSVQGQINEKLFF.

This clonotype showed up many times. The J gene is TRBJ2-1, the V gene TRBV27; the D gene is possibly TRBD2 (6 bases). Germline V CDR1 and CDR2: MNHEY, SMNVEV (reference sequence). The CDR3 has 14 residues. V was shortened by 5 bases and J by 2 bases, with 10 bases between the two germline ends. CDR3 nucleotide sequence: TGTGCCAGCAGTGCTTGGGAGGCCTACAATGAGCAGTTCTTC. This gives the protein CASSAWEAYNEQFF.

This clonotype appeared a few times. The chain uses TRBV7-8 and TRBJ2-4; the D gene is possibly TRBD1 (5 bases). Germline V CDR1 and CDR2: SGHVS, FQNEAQ. V lost 7 bases and J lost 5, with 12 bases in between. The CDR3 covers 13 residues. CDR3 residues: CASTHVQENIQYF. As DNA, the CDR3 is TGTGCCAGCACTCACGTACAGGAAAACATTCAGTACTTC.

This clonotype has a handful of counts. The chain couples TRBV14 to TRBJ2-3, with D hard to call. The CDR3 totals 16 residues. V was pared by 0 bases and J by 6 bases, with 16 bases between. Germline CDR1 SGHDN, CDR2 FVKESK. The CDR3 sequence: CASSQEQLWLTDTQYF. The CDR3 region has the DNA TGTGCCAGCAGCCAAGAGCAACTCTGGCTCACGGATACGCAGTATTTT.

This clonotype was recorded a few times. The chain carries TRBV29-1 and TRBJ2-7; D not resolved. V gave up 6 bases and J gave up 0 bases, with 15 bases separating them. Germline V gene data show CDR1 as SQVTM and CDR2 as ANQGSEA. The CDR3 consists of 14 residues. CDR3 in DNA: TGCAGCGTAGCCTCGTCCCCTAGCTCCTACGAGCAGTACTTC. Translation: CSVASSPSSYEQYF.

In its sample, this clonotype was seen many times. The rearrangement joins TRBV5-6 to TRBJ2-1, with a weak D call TRBD1 (5 bases). The CDR3 is 15 residues long. V dropped 1 base and J dropped 7 bases, with 15 bases sitting between them. Looked up from germline, CDR1 is SGHDT and CDR2 is YYEEEE. Written as DNA, the CDR3 is TGTGCCAGCAGCTTGACCAGGGAATCATGGAATGAGCAGTTCTTC. It encodes CASSLTRESWNEQFF.

This clonotype has more than one count but fewer than ten. The chain recombines TRBV7-8 with TRBJ2-5; D ambiguous. Deletions cut 1 base from V and 2 bases from J, with 14 bases between. Germline CDR1 and CDR2: SGHVS and FQNEAQ. The CDR3 spans 16 residues. DNA for the CDR3: TGTGCCAGCAGCTTAGGACGTCTAAAGCCGCAAGAGACCCAGTACTTC. This translates into CASSLGRLKPQETQYF. The variable domain in full, with the rest retrieved from reference TRBV7-8 and TRBJ2-5, is GAGVSQSPRYKVAKRGQDVALRCDPISGHVSLFWYQQALGQGPEFLTYFQNEAQLDKSGLPSDRFFAERPEGSVSTLKIQRTQQEDSAVYLCASSLGRLKPQETQYFGPGTRLLVL.

This chain links TRBV19 with TRBJ1-2; tentative D call: TRBD1 (5 bases). The CDR3 runs to 16 residues. The germline gives CDR1 LNHDA, CDR2 SQIVND (reference sequence). V shed 3 bases and J shed 0 bases, with 14 bases lying between them. The chain's CDR3 is CASSILDSVSNYGYTF. The CDR3 DNA reads as TGTGCCAGTAGTATCCTAGACAGTGTCTCTAACTATGGCTACACCTTC. The full variable domain, rest sourced from reference TRBV19 and TRBJ1-2, is DGGITQSPKYLFRKEGQNVTLSCEQNLNHDAMYWYRQDPGQGLRLIYYSQIVNDFQKGDIAEGYSVSREKKESFPLTVTSAQKNPTAFYLCASSILDSVSNYGYTFGSGTRLTVV.

This clonotype was counted at least ten times. V gene TRBV5-3 combines with J gene TRBJ2-1; TRBD2 matches 11 bases. TRBV5-3 falls under the ORF class, with uncertain function. J gave up 7 bases and V 1 base, and 4 bases lay outside the gene matches. This CDR3 is 15 amino acids long. The CDR3 here is CARSLTSGRGNEQFF. CDR3 sequence (DNA): TGTGCCAGAAGCTTGACTAGCGGGAGAGGGAATGAGCAGTTCTTC.

In this sample, this clonotype turned up a few times. The gene calls are TRBV27 and TRBJ1-2; 7 bases fit TRBD1. From germline, CDR1 is MNHEY and CDR2 SMNVEV (reference sequence). The V and J ends lost 8 bases and 5 bases, in that order; junction bases with no gene match: 8. CDR3 length equals 13 residues. CDR3 DNA: TGTGCCAGCGGCCCGACAGGGACGTATGGCTACACCTTC. Translated, it gives CASGPTGTYGYTF.

This clonotype was picked up many times. For the CDR3, the DNA is TGCGCCAGCAGTGAGTCTGCAGGGAGGGGTGAGCAGTTCTTC. This sequence encodes CASSESAGRGEQFF. This chain joins TRBV10-2 and TRBJ2-1; 7 bases map to TRBD2. CDR1 is WSHSY, CDR2 SAAADI, per germline. Losses at the gene ends were 0 bases for V and 9 bases for J; bases not matched to a gene: 5. The CDR3 extends over 14 amino acids.

In its sample, this clonotype was seen many times. The V and J genes are TRBV18 and TRBJ1-1, with 10 bases aligning to TRBD1. The CDR3 is 14 residues long. V lost 4 bases, J lost 4 bases, and 3 bases stayed unmatched. Germline V gene sequence: CDR1 KGHSH, CDR2 LQKENI. The CDR3 loop reads CASSRTGGVTEAFF. The CDR3 DNA follows: TGTGCCAGCTCACGGACAGGGGGTGTCACTGAAGCTTTCTTT.

The V call is TRBV29-1, the J call TRBJ2-1; D perhaps matches TRBD2 (5 bases). The germline V and J ends were trimmed by 6 bases and 6 bases, with 15 bases remaining between them. CDR1 and CDR2 from the germline V gene are SQVTM and ANQGSEA. The CDR3 contains 13 residues. The CDR3 loop reads CSVGKSTANEQFF. CDR3 nucleotides: TGCAGCGTCGGGAAATCAACCGCCAATGAGCAGTTCTTC.

This clonotype was counted at least ten times. J is TRBJ2-2 and V is TRBV6-5, with 7 bases matching TRBD2. Germline CDR1 reads MNHEY; CDR2 reads SVGAGI. The trim removed 7 bases at V and 6 bases at J, leaving 11 bases unmatched. There are 15 residues in the CDR3. CDR3 coding DNA: TGTGCCAGCACCACCCTAGGACTAGTCCCCGGGGAGCTGTTTTTT. Its protein is CASTTLGLVPGELFF.